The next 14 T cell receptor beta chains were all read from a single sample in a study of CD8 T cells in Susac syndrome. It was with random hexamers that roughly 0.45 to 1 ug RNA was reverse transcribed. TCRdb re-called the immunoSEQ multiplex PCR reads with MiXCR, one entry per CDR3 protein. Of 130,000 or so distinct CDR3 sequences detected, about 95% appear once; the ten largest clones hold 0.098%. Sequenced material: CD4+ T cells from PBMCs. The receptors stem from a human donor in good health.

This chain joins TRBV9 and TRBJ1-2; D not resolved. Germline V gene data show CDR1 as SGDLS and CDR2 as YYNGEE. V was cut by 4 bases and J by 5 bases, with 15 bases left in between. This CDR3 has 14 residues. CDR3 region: CASSSPSGAYGYTF. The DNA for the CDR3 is TGTGCCAGCAGCTCCCCTTCGGGCGCGTATGGCTACACCTTC.

DNA of the CDR3: TGTGCCAGCAGCAGACCAGAAGATACGCAGTATTTT. The encoded protein is CASSRPEDTQYF. This chain links TRBV7-3 with TRBJ2-3; no clear D. Trimming cost V 5 bases and J 5 bases, with 8 bases left between them. This CDR3 comprises 12 residues. Germline values: CDR1 SGHTA, CDR2 FQGTGA. Complete variable domain (other parts from reference TRBV7-3 and TRBJ2-3): GAGVSQTPSNKVTEKGKYVELRCDPISGHTALYWYRQSLGQGPEFLIYFQGTGAADDSGLPNDRFFAVRPEGSVSTLKIQRTERGDSAVYLCASSRPEDTQYFGPGTRLTVL.

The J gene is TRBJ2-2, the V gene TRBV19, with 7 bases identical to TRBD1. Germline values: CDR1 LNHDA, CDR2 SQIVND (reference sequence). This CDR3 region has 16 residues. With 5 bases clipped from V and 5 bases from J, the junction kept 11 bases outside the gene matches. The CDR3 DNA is TGTGCCAGTAGTCAAGACCACAGGGGCGGAACCGGGGAGCTGTTTTTT. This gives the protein CASSQDHRGGTGELFF. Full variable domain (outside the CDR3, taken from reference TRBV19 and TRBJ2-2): DGGITQSPKYLFRKEGQNVTLSCEQNLNHDAMYWYRQDPGQGLRLIYYSQIVNDFQKGDIAEGYSVSREKKESFPLTVTSAQKNPTAFYLCASSQDHRGGTGELFFGEGSRLTVL.

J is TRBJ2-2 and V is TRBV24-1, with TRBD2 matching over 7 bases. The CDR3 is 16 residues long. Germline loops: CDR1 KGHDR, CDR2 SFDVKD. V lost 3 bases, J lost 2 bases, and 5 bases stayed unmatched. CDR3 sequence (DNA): TGTGCCACCAGTGATGCAAGACTAGCAAACACCGGGGAGCTGTTTTTT. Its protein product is CATSDARLANTGELFF.

The CDR3 here is CASSLHLSDYGYTF. CDR3 in DNA: TGTGCCAGCAGCTTACATCTCAGTGACTATGGCTACACCTTC. The rearrangement joins TRBV7-9 to TRBJ1-2; D not certain. Germline values: CDR1 SEHNR, CDR2 FQNEAQ (reference sequence). This CDR3 is 14 amino acids long. V lost 2 bases, J lost 3 bases, and 10 bases lay in between. Drawing the rest from reference TRBV7-9 and TRBJ1-2, the complete variable domain is DTGVSQNPRHKITKRGQNVTFRCDPISEHNRLYWYRQTLGQGPEFLTYFQNEAQLEKSRLLSDRFSAERPKGSFSTLEIQRTEQGDSAMYLCASSLHLSDYGYTFGSGTRLTVV.

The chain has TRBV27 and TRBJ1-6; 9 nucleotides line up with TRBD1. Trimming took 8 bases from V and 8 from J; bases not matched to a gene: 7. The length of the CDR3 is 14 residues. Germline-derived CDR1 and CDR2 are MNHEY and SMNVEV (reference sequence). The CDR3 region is CASSGQGIHSPLHF. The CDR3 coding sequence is TGTGCCAGCTCCGGACAGGGGATACATTCACCCCTCCACTTT.

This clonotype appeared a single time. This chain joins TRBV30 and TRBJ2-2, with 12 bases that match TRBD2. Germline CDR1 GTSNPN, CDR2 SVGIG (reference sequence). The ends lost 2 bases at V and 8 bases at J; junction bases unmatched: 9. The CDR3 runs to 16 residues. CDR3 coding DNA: TGTGCCTGGAGTCGGCGACTAGCGGGAGCCGGGGGGGAGCTGTTTTTT. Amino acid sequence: CAWSRRLAGAGGELFF.

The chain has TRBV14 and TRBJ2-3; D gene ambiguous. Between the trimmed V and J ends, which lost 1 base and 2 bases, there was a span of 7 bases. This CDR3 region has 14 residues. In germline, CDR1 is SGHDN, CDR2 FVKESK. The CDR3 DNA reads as TGTGCCAGCAGCCAAGTCCTATTCACAGATACGCAGTATTTT. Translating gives CASSQVLFTDTQYF.

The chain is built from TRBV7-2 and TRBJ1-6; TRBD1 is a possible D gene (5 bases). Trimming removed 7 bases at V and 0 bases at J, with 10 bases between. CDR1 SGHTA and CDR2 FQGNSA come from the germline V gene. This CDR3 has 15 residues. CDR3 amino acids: CASNRQSSYNSPLHF. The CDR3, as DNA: TGTGCCAGCAACCGACAGAGCTCCTATAATTCACCCCTCCACTTT.

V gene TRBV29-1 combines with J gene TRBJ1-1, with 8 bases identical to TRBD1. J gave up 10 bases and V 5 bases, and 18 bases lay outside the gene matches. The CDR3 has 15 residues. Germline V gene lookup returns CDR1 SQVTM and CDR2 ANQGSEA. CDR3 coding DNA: TGCAGCGTTTCCGGGACAGGTTTGCCCCTGCGTGGAGCTTTCTTT. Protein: CSVSGTGLPLRGAFF. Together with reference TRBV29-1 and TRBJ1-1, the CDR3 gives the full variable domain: SAVISQKPSRDICQRGTSLTIQCQVDSQVTMMFWYRQQPGQSLTLIATANQGSEATYESGFVIDKFPISRPNLTFSTLTVSNMSPEDSSIYLCSVSGTGLPLRGAFFGQGTRLTVV.

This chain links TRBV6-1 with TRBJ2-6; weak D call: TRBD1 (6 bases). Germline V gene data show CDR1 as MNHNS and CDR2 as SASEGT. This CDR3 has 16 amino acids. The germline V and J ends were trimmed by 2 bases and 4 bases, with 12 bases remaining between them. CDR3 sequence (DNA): TGTGCCAGCAGTGAAACCTGGGGGCCAGGGGCCAACGTCCTGACTTTC. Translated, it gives CASSETWGPGANVLTF.

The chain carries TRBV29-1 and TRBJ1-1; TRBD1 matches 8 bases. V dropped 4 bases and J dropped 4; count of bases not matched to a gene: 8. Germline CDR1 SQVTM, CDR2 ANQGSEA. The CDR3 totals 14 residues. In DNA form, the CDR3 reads TGCAGCGTTGTAGGACAGGGTGGTGTCACTGAAGCTTTCTTT. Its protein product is CSVVGQGGVTEAFF. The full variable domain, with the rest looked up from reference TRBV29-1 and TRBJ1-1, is SAVISQKPSRDICQRGTSLTIQCQVDSQVTMMFWYRQQPGQSLTLIATANQGSEATYESGFVIDKFPISRPNLTFSTLTVSNMSPEDSSIYLCSVVGQGGVTEAFFGQGTRLTVV.

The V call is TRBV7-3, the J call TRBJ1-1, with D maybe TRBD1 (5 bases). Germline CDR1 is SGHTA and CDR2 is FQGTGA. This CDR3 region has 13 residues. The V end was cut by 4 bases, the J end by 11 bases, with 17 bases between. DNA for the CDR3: TGTGCCAGCAGCTCAGGGATTGGGACTGGGGCTTTCTTT. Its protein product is CASSSGIGTGAFF.

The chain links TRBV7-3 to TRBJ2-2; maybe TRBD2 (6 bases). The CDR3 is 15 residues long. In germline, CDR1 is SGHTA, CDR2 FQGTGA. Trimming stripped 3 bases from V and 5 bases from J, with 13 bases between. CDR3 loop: CASSFQTSQTGELFF. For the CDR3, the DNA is TGTGCCAGCAGCTTTCAGACTAGTCAGACCGGGGAGCTGTTTTTT.